This T cell receptor beta chain came from a study of vaccination and CD4 T cells after COVID-19. CD4+ T cells that had been cultured provided DNA sequenced with the Oncomine TCR Beta short-read assay. Using its own MiXCR run on the PCR reads, TCRdb lists one record per CDR3 protein. The sample shows about 26,000 distinct CDR3 sequences, around three fifths of them seen only once. The CDR3 loop spans 13 amino acids. From germline, CDR1 is SGHNT and CDR2 YENEEA. V lost 5 bases, J lost 4 bases, and 11 bases lay in between. On this clonotype itself: Its matching antigen is unknown.

Treatment: approximately nine-day PBMC culture with coronavirus spike peptide pools or control peptides (ViraFEST assay). The receptor was isolated from a human donor who had recovered from COVID-19. The source material was CD4+ T cells from blood, cultured in vitro. The J gene is TRBJ1-2, the V gene TRBV11-3, with D tentatively TRBD1 (5 bases). CDR3 residues: CASSHLGGYGYTF. The CDR3 bases are TGTGCCAGCAGCCACCTGGGGGGCTATGGCTACACCTTC.